Listed here are 14 T cell receptor beta chains from one sample, sequenced in a study of blood T cell repertoires in COVID-19. Using immunoSEQ multiplex PCR, the repertoire was profiled, and TCRdb retains in-frame clones only, with some absent. Altogether tens of thousands of clones are present, over 70% being singletons, with the ten largest covering around 1.1%. The sequencing input was peripheral blood. These receptors originate from a human donor in a cohort sampled during active COVID-19.

The chain uses TRBV5-1 and TRBJ2-5; D may be TRBD2 (7 bases). V lost 0 bases and J 3 bases, leaving 12 bases between the germline ends. Germline CDR1 reads SGHRS; CDR2 reads YFSETQ. The length of the CDR3 is 15 residues. The CDR3: CASSLVRGGKETQYF. CDR3 DNA sequence: TGCGCCAGCAGCTTGGTAAGGGGGGGAAAAGAGACCCAGTACTTC.

This clone showed up just a few times. The V call is TRBV7-9, the J call TRBJ2-2; 10 positions agree with TRBD2. Germline loops: CDR1 SEHNR, CDR2 FQNEAQ (reference sequence). With 1 base clipped from V and 2 bases from J, the junction kept 4 bases outside the gene matches. The CDR3 loop spans 17 amino acids. The CDR3 coding sequence is TGTGCCAGCAGCTTAGGAAAACTAGCGGGAAACACCGGGGAGCTGTTTTTT. As protein: CASSLGKLAGNTGELFF.

The V gene is TRBV6-6, the J gene TRBJ2-2; D may be TRBD1 (5 bases). The germline V and J ends were trimmed by 6 bases and 1 base, with 9 bases remaining between them. The CDR3 runs 14 residues. Germline CDR1 reads MNHNY; CDR2 reads SVGAGI (reference sequence). CDR3 sequence: CASSSTVNTGELFF. For the CDR3, the DNA is TGTGCCAGCAGCTCGACAGTGAACACCGGGGAGCTGTTTTTT.

The chain employs TRBV28 and TRBJ2-7; 12 nucleotides agree with TRBD2. The CDR3 runs 14 residues. CDR1 is MDHEN, CDR2 SYDVKM, per germline. Trimming cost V 8 bases and J 3 bases; bases outside gene matches: 5. CDR3 sequence reads: CASRTSGTFYEQYF. The CDR3 DNA is TGTGCCAGCCGGACTAGCGGGACCTTCTACGAGCAGTACTTC.

The chain recombines TRBV27 with TRBJ2-1; D is possibly TRBD1 (6 bases). The V gene lost 5 bases and the J gene lost 0 bases, with 14 bases spanning the gap. Germline CDR1 MNHEY, CDR2 SMNVEV (reference sequence). The CDR3 length is 16 residues. CDR3 DNA sequence: TGTGCCAGCAGTAGGGGGACCACTTTCTCCTACAATGAGCAGTTCTTC. Translation gives CASSRGTTFSYNEQFF.

A note on this clone: Mismatch with germline at one junction end may stem from a read error. V usage is TRBV5-1 and J usage is TRBJ2-1; 7 nucleotides agree with TRBD1. The CDR3 spans 15 residues. CDR1 SGHRS and CDR2 YFSETQ come from the germline V gene. DNA for the CDR3: TGCGCCAGCAGCTCCGGGACAGCCACCTACGATGAGCAGTTCTTC. It is translated as CASSSGTATYDEQFF.

The chain has TRBV29-1 and TRBJ2-4; 7 positions match TRBD1. This CDR3 region has 15 residues. V trimming: 3 bases; J trimming: 8 bases; junction bases outside the gene matches: 13. Germline V CDR1 and CDR2: SQVTM, ANQGSEA. CDR3 bases: TGCAGCGTTGAGTTCGCGGCAAACCAGGGGGACATTCAGTACTTC. Encoded protein: CSVEFAANQGDIQYF.

This chain joins TRBV5-1 and TRBJ2-2; 10 bases map to TRBD2. Germline CDR1 reads SGHRS; CDR2 reads YFSETQ. Trimming took 1 base from V and 4 from J; bases not matched to a gene: 7. The CDR3 loop spans 17 amino acids. The CDR3 region is CASSLRGTSAGTGELFF. The DNA of the CDR3 is TGCGCCAGCAGCTTGAGGGGGACTAGCGCCGGCACCGGGGAGCTGTTTTTT.

This clone showed up just a few times. This chain connects TRBV6-5 to TRBJ2-2; possibly TRBD2 for D (5 bases). In germline, CDR1 is MNHEY, CDR2 SVGAGI. V gave up 4 bases and J gave up 2 bases, with 11 bases separating them. The CDR3 length is 15 residues. The CDR3 DNA sequence: TGTGCCAGCAGTTCGCGAGGGCTAAACACCGGGGAGCTGTTTTTT. Translating gives CASSSRGLNTGELFF.

This clone was found once. The genes are TRBV9 and TRBJ1-1; maybe TRBD1 (5 bases). Trimming pared 0 bases from V and 0 bases from J, leaving 6 bases between. Germline assignment: CDR1 SGDLS and CDR2 YYNGEE. This CDR3 comprises 14 residues. DNA of the CDR3: TGTGCCAGCAGCGTAGAGGGGTTGAACACTGAAGCTTTCTTT. This encodes CASSVEGLNTEAFF.

The genes are TRBV5-1 and TRBJ2-5, with a possible D match to TRBD1 (5 bases). CDR3 length: 15 amino acids. The germline V gene encodes CDR1 SGHRS and CDR2 YFSETQ. The V end was cut by 2 bases, the J end by 2 bases, with 13 bases between. DNA of the CDR3: TGCGCCAGCAGCTTAGGGGTGGACAAACAAGAGACCCAGTACTTC. Amino acids: CASSLGVDKQETQYF.

This chain connects TRBV27 to TRBJ1-2, with 8 bases aligning to TRBD1. With V trimmed by 5 bases and J by 6 bases, 8 bases remained unmatched. Germline values: CDR1 MNHEY, CDR2 SMNVEV (reference sequence). The CDR3 is made up of 14 amino acids. CDR3 DNA sequence: TGTGCCAGCAGTCTGTGGACAGGGTCGGATGGCTACACCTTC. This translates into CASSLWTGSDGYTF.

This sequence joins TRBV29-1 and TRBJ2-1; TRBD2 matches at 12 bases. The trim removed 4 bases at V and 7 bases at J, leaving 8 bases unmatched. CDR1 and CDR2 (germline): SQVTM, ANQGSEA. The CDR3 is 15 residues long. Here the CDR3 reads CSVGLASGRVNEQFF. For the CDR3, the DNA is TGCAGCGTTGGACTAGCTAGCGGGAGGGTAAATGAGCAGTTCTTC.

The chain combines TRBV11-2 with TRBJ2-5, with 8 bases fitting TRBD2. Per germline, CDR1 SGHAT and CDR2 FQNNGV. V was clipped by 5 bases and J by 4 bases; unmatched bases: 6. The CDR3 is 14 residues long. CDR3 bases: TGTGCCAGCAGCGGGACTAGGGTGGCAGAGACCCAGTACTTC. This gives the protein CASSGTRVAETQYF.